These T cell receptor beta chains were read from a single sample in a study of blood T cell repertoires in COVID-19. Sequencing used immunoSEQ multiplex PCR; TCRdb keeps in-frame clones, though not all of them. The sample lists approximately 190,000 clones; roughly nine tenths were seen once. The source material was peripheral blood. These receptors originate from a man between 65 and 80 years old with active or convalescent COVID-19. The CDR3 runs from the conserved cysteine through the conserved F or W. A D gene is named only where the DNA matches it firmly. Expanded clones are given a class, and other clones once, few, many or no size at all.

J: TRBJ1-3; size: .; V: TRBV3-1/TRBV3-2; D: .; CDR3: CASSQVPGASGNTIYF; DNA: TGTGCCAGCAGCCAAGTCCCAGGGGCGTCTGGAAACACCATATATTTT
J: TRBJ2-5; size: .; V: TRBV5-6; D: .; CDR3: CASSLGRGETQYF; DNA: TGTGCCAGCAGCTTGGGCCGCGGGGAGACCCAGTACTTC
J: TRBJ2-2; size: .; V: TRBV3-1/TRBV3-2; D: .; CDR3: CASTQLGTSSNTGELFF; DNA: TGTGCCAGCACCCAACTCGGGACATCCTCGAACACCGGGGAGCTGTTTTTT
J: TRBJ2-3; size: .; V: TRBV6-6; D: TRBD2; CDR3: CASSPWGLAGDLTDTQYF; DNA: TGTGCCAGCAGTCCGTGGGGACTAGCGGGGGACCTCACAGATACGCAGTATTTT
J: TRBJ2-1; size: .; V: TRBV4-1; D: TRBD2; CDR3: CASSQEPSGNADNEQFF; DNA: TGCGCCAGCAGCCAAGAGCCTAGCGGGAATGCTGACAATGAGCAGTTCTTC
J: TRBJ2-7; size: .; V: TRBV7-8; D: TRBD1; CDR3: CASSPPGGGYEQYF; DNA: TGTGCCAGCAGCCCTCCAGGGGGCGGGTACGAGCAGTACTTC
J: TRBJ2-5; size: once; V: TRBV5-1; D: TRBD1; CDR3: CASSFFTGTGGVETQYF; DNA: TGCGCCAGCAGCTTCTTTACCGGGACAGGGGGGGTAGAGACCCAGTACTTC
J: TRBJ2-6; size: .; V: TRBV7-9; D: TRBD1; CDR3: CASSEPGQGAPSGANVLTF; DNA: TGTGCCAGCAGCGAACCGGGACAGGGGGCTCCCTCTGGGGCCAACGTCCTGACTTTC
J: TRBJ2-1; size: few; V: TRBV5-4; D: TRBD2; CDR3: CASSSSLAGMNEQFF; DNA: TGTGCCAGCAGCTCATCACTAGCGGGAATGAATGAGCAGTTCTTC
J: TRBJ2-7; size: .; V: TRBV9; D: TRBD1; CDR3: CASSVGPRTGDEQYF; DNA: TGTGCCAGCAGCGTAGGTCCCCGGACAGGGGACGAGCAGTACTTC
J: TRBJ2-3; size: .; V: TRBV14; D: TRBD2; CDR3: CASSPELAGGLLTDTQYF; DNA: TGTGCCAGCAGCCCAGAACTAGCGGGGGGCCTCTTAACAGATACGCAGTATTTT
J: TRBJ2-1; size: .; V: TRBV7-2; D: TRBD1; CDR3: CASSFGGQGSNEQFF; DNA: TGTGCCAGCAGCTTCGGAGGACAGGGGAGCAATGAGCAGTTCTTC
J: TRBJ1-2; size: .; V: TRBV28; D: .; CDR3: CASSLPPGYSYGYTF; DNA: TGTGCCAGCAGTTTACCCCCAGGTTACAGCTATGGCTACACCTTC
J: TRBJ2-1; size: .; V: TRBV4-3; D: .; CDR3: CASSQDPGGEQFF; DNA: TGCGCCAGCAGCCAAGATCCCGGGGGTGAGCAGTTCTTC
J: TRBJ1-1; size: .; V: TRBV5-1; D: .; CDR3: CASSRDTGNTEAFF; DNA: TGCGCCAGCAGCCGGGACACCGGGAACACTGAAGCTTTCTTT
J: TRBJ2-3; size: .; V: TRBV19; D: TRBD2; CDR3: CASSMIAGGPADTQYF; DNA: TGTGCCAGTAGTATGATCGCGGGAGGGCCCGCAGATACGCAGTATTTT
J: TRBJ2-1; size: .; V: TRBV5-1; D: TRBD1; CDR3: CASSQRGTGLTYNEQFF; DNA: TGCGCCAGCAGCCAAAGGGGGACAGGGCTCACCTACAATGAGCAGTTCTTC
J: TRBJ2-7; size: .; V: TRBV7-2; D: TRBD2; CDR3: CASSSPGLGYEQYF; DNA: TGTGCCAGCAGCTCGCCGGGACTAGGCTACGAGCAGTACTTC
J: TRBJ1-1; size: .; V: TRBV7-9; D: .; CDR3: CASSFPRGNTEAFF; DNA: TGTGCCAGCAGCTTTCCCAGGGGGAACACTGAAGCTTTCTTT
J: TRBJ2-7; size: .; V: TRBV10-2; D: TRBD1; CDR3: CASRDRGYEQYF; DNA: TGCGCCAGCCGGGACAGGGGCTACGAGCAGTACTTC
J: TRBJ1-6; size: .; V: TRBV2; D: .; CDR3: CASGTGRSSPLHF; DNA: TGTGCCAGCGGAACAGGGCGGAGTTCACCCCTCCACTTT
J: TRBJ2-7; size: .; V: TRBV28; D: .; CDR3: CASSSDSYEQYF; DNA: TGTGCCAGCAGCAGCGATTCCTACGAGCAGTACTTC
J: TRBJ2-3; size: .; V: TRBV7-9; D: .; CDR3: CASSLAETGMADTQYF; DNA: TGTGCCAGCAGCTTAGCGGAAACAGGGATGGCAGATACGCAGTATTTT
J: TRBJ2-1; size: .; V: TRBV24-1; D: .; CDR3: CATSDRDISYNEQFF; DNA: TGTGCCACCAGTGACCGGGACATTTCCTACAATGAGCAGTTCTTC
J: TRBJ1-5; size: .; V: TRBV4-2; D: TRBD1; CDR3: CASSKEAGTVSNQPQHF; DNA: TGTGCCAGCAGCAAAGAGGCTGGGACAGTTAGCAATCAGCCCCAGCATTTT
J: TRBJ1-2; size: .; V: TRBV14; D: .; CDR3: CASSHEAGAVYGYTF; DNA: TGTGCCAGCAGCCATGAGGCAGGGGCGGTCTATGGCTACACCTTC
J: TRBJ2-7; size: .; V: TRBV28; D: .; CDR3: CASSFRGFSSYEQYF; DNA: TGTGCCAGCAGTTTCAGAGGGTTCAGCTCCTACGAGCAGTACTTC
J: TRBJ2-7; size: .; V: TRBV6-5; D: TRBD1; CDR3: CASSYDGTALYEQYF; DNA: TGTGCCAGCAGTTACGATGGGACAGCCCTCTACGAGCAGTACTTC
J: TRBJ1-5; size: .; V: TRBV7-2; D: TRBD1; CDR3: CASRTTGQGDGGDQPQHF; DNA: TGTGCCAGCAGGACCACGGGACAGGGGGACGGTGGTGACCAGCCCCAGCATTTT
J: TRBJ1-6; size: once; V: TRBV10-1; D: .; CDR3: CASSSTTGSPLHF; DNA: TGCGCCAGCAGCTCAACCACCGGGTCACCCCTCCACTTT
J: TRBJ2-5; size: .; V: TRBV7-2; D: TRBD2; CDR3: CASSLRGGLEFEGTQYF; DNA: TGTGCCAGCAGCTTACGGGGGGGCCTAGAGTTTGAGGGGACCCAGTACTTC
J: TRBJ2-6; size: .; V: TRBV5-4; D: .; CDR3: CASSQERWARSSGANVLTF; DNA: TGTGCCAGCAGCCAGGAAAGGTGGGCCCGAAGCTCTGGGGCCAACGTCCTGACTTTC
J: TRBJ2-1; size: .; V: TRBV7-2; D: TRBD1; CDR3: CASSLGTAYNEQFF; DNA: TGTGCCAGCAGCTTGGGGACAGCTTACAATGAGCAGTTCTTC
J: TRBJ1-1; size: few; V: TRBV19; D: .; CDR3: CASSPPGSAEAFF; DNA: TGTGCCAGTAGTCCTCCCGGTTCGGCTGAAGCTTTCTTT
J: TRBJ2-7; size: .; V: TRBV6-4; D: TRBD1; CDR3: CASSDPTPQGYEQYF; DNA: TGTGCCAGCAGTGACCCCACCCCACAGGGGTACGAGCAGTACTTC
J: TRBJ1-2; size: .; V: TRBV27; D: TRBD1; CDR3: CASSPVPAGDRVNYGYTF; DNA: TGTGCCAGCAGTCCGGTTCCTGCGGGCGACAGGGTAAACTATGGCTACACCTTC
J: TRBJ1-2; size: .; V: TRBV7-9; D: .; CDR3: CASSRQANVGDGYTF; DNA: TGTGCCAGCAGCCGACAGGCTAACGTTGGGGATGGCTACACCTTC
J: TRBJ1-1; size: .; V: TRBV9; D: .; CDR3: CASSVAAGGAEAFF; DNA: TGTGCCAGTTCGGTGGCAGCGGGAGGCGCTGAAGCTTTCTTT
J: TRBJ1-5; size: .; V: TRBV6-1; D: .; CDR3: CASSEGLVNQPQHF; DNA: TGTGCCAGCAGTGAAGGGCTAGTCAATCAGCCCCAGCATTTT
J: TRBJ1-2; size: .; V: TRBV6-5; D: TRBD1; CDR3: CASRVTGLAGYTF; DNA: TGTGCCAGCAGGGTGACAGGGCTTGCTGGCTACACCTTC
J: TRBJ1-3; size: .; V: TRBV5-1; D: TRBD1; CDR3: CASRPGTGSGNTIYF; DNA: TGCGCCAGCAGACCCGGGACAGGCTCTGGAAACACCATATATTTT
J: TRBJ2-2; size: .; V: TRBV5-4; D: .; CDR3: CASSLGDSVTQKTGELFF; DNA: TGTGCCAGCAGCTTGGGTGATAGCGTCACGCAAAAAACCGGGGAGCTGTTTTTT
J: TRBJ2-5; size: .; V: TRBV5-1; D: TRBD1; CDR3: CASSTGGEETQYF; DNA: TGCGCCAGCAGCACAGGGGGCGAAGAGACCCAGTACTTC
J: TRBJ1-4; size: few; V: TRBV10-2; D: TRBD1; CDR3: CASSQGQGTTNEKLFF; DNA: TGCGCCAGCAGTCAGGGACAGGGAACAACTAATGAAAAACTGTTTTTT
J: TRBJ1-5; size: .; V: TRBV6-1; D: .; CDR3: CASSEAPGYSNQPQHF; DNA: TGTGCCAGCAGTGAAGCGCCCGGGTATAGCAATCAGCCCCAGCATTTT
J: TRBJ2-1; size: .; V: TRBV7-9; D: .; CDR3: CASSRQVSSYNEQFF; DNA: TGTGCCAGCAGCCGACAGGTGAGCTCCTACAATGAGCAGTTCTTC
J: TRBJ1-2; size: once; V: TRBV2; D: .; CDR3: CASRAAGAGPVYGYTF; DNA: TGTGCCAGCAGAGCGGCAGGAGCCGGCCCTGTCTATGGCTACACCTTC
J: TRBJ2-7; size: .; V: TRBV5-1; D: TRBD1; CDR3: CASSLRQDRGSEQYF; DNA: TGCGCCAGCAGCTTACGCCAGGACAGGGGGAGCGAGCAGTACTTC
J: TRBJ1-6; size: .; V: TRBV6-6; D: .; CDR3: CATFPGSYNSPLHF; DNA: TGTGCCACCTTCCCCGGGAGTTATAATTCACCCCTCCACTTT
J: TRBJ2-5; size: .; V: TRBV11-2; D: TRBD1; CDR3: CASSRTGGLETQYF; DNA: TGTGCCAGCAGCCGAACAGGGGGCCTGGAGACCCAGTACTTC
J: TRBJ2-6; size: .; V: TRBV28; D: TRBD1; CDR3: CASSKGQPTGANVLTF; DNA: TGTGCCAGCAGTAAGGGACAGCCCACCGGGGCCAACGTCCTGACTTTC
J: TRBJ2-7; size: .; V: TRBV28; D: TRBD2; CDR3: CASRTSVYEQYF; DNA: TGTGCCAGCCGGACTAGCGTCTACGAGCAGTACTTC
J: TRBJ2-5; size: .; V: TRBV9; D: TRBD1; CDR3: CASSPRVGQGQETQYF; DNA: TGTGCCAGCAGCCCCAGGGTGGGACAGGGCCAAGAGACCCAGTACTTC
J: TRBJ1-4; size: .; V: TRBV2; D: .; CDR3: CASRGLEGLGEKLFF; DNA: TGTGCCAGCAGGGGACTTGAGGGGTTAGGGGAAAAACTGTTTTTT
J: TRBJ1-6; size: .; V: TRBV27; D: TRBD1; CDR3: CASRMGQYNSPLHF; DNA: TGTGCCAGCAGAATGGGACAGTATAATTCACCCCTCCACTTT
J: TRBJ2-7; size: .; V: TRBV6-5; D: TRBD2; CDR3: CASRGTSAYEQYF; DNA: TGTGCCAGCAGGGGGACTAGCGCCTACGAGCAGTACTTC
J: TRBJ1-4; size: .; V: TRBV30; D: .; CDR3: CAWRTGRSRDEKLFF; DNA: TGTGCCTGGAGAACGGGGAGGTCCCGAGACGAAAAACTGTTTTTT
J: TRBJ2-3; size: .; V: TRBV28; D: .; CDR3: CASSSGATDTQYF; DNA: TGTGCCAGCAGTTCTGGGGCCACAGATACGCAGTATTTT